Listed below are T cell receptor beta chains from one sample, sequenced in a study of CD8 T cells in ankylosing spondylitis. TCRdb reprocessed the 5' RACE reads via MiXCR and lists one record per CDR3 protein. The data contain 750,000 to 850,000 distinct CDR3 sequences, about 10% of them singletons. The source material was blood, either unsorted or a sorted T cell fraction (not recorded which). The receptor set was obtained from a male donor with ankylosing spondylitis. The CDR3 runs from the conserved cysteine through the conserved F or W. The D gene is left open where the match is weak. Some rows mark clone size as missing; the rest say once, few, many or name a class of expanded clone.

TRBV4-3	TRBJ2-5	TRBD2	NA	CASSQATSGSFGTQYF	TGCGCCAGCAGCCAAGCGACTAGCGGGAGCTTTGGGACCCAGTACTTC
TRBV5-1	TRBJ2-7	NA	NA	CASSSQGIAYEQYF	TGCGCCAGCAGCTCACAGGGAATTGCCTACGAGCAGTACTTC
TRBV18	TRBJ1-1	NA	few	CASSTGPGWITEAFF	TGTGCCAGCTCGACGGGCCCAGGGTGGATTACTGAAGCTTTCTTT
TRBV12-3/TRBV12-4	TRBJ2-5	NA	NA	CASSLFRGIQETQYF	TGTGCCAGCAGTTTATTTCGGGGAATCCAAGAGACCCAGTACTTC
TRBV20-1	TRBJ1-2	TRBD1	NA	CSAVRDSGYTF	TGCAGTGCTGTCCGGGACAGCGGCTACACCTTC
TRBV29-1	TRBJ2-1	TRBD1	NA	CSPGQFEQFF	TGCAGCCCGGGACAGTTTGAGCAGTTCTTC
TRBV7-2	TRBJ2-7	NA	NA	CASSLGGKGLGDEQYF	TGTGCCAGCAGCTTAGGGGGGAAGGGGTTAGGGGACGAGCAGTACTTC
TRBV11-2	TRBJ2-7	TRBD2	NA	CASSSISGRGPYEQYF	TGTGCCAGCAGCTCCATTAGCGGGAGAGGTCCCTACGAGCAGTACTTC
TRBV20-1	TRBJ1-1	TRBD1	NA	CSASAGTGGADTEAFF	TGCAGTGCTAGTGCGGGGACAGGGGGCGCCGACACTGAAGCTTTCTTT
TRBV5-5	TRBJ2-7	NA	NA	CASSLVWWQAPSYEQYF	TGTGCCAGCAGCTTGGTATGGTGGCAGGCCCCTTCCTACGAGCAGTACTTC
TRBV14	TRBJ2-2	NA	NA	CASSPEGYNTGELFF	TGTGCCAGCAGCCCGGAAGGATATAACACCGGGGAGCTGTTTTTT
TRBV20-1	TRBJ1-4	NA	NA	CSARRLPTNEKLFF	TGCAGTGCTAGAAGACTGCCAACTAATGAAAAACTGTTTTTT
TRBV20-1	TRBJ2-1	TRBD1	few	CSARTSGQDNEQFF	TGCAGTGCTAGGACCTCCGGACAGGACAATGAGCAGTTCTTC
TRBV28	TRBJ1-2	TRBD1	few	CASSTQGTGFYGYTF	TGTGCCAGCAGTACACAGGGGACGGGATTCTATGGCTACACCTTC
TRBV6-1	TRBJ2-5	NA	NA	CASTRNPAWETQYF	TGTGCCAGCACCCGTAATCCTGCGTGGGAGACCCAGTACTTC
TRBV14	TRBJ2-5	NA	once	CASSQVITSTQYF	TGTGCCAGCAGCCAAGTGATTACTTCGACCCAGTACTTC
TRBV6-1	TRBJ1-5	TRBD1	few	CASKTGGNQPQHF	TGTGCCAGCAAAACAGGGGGGAATCAGCCCCAGCATTTT
TRBV4-3	TRBJ2-5	NA	few	CASSQGQVLQETQYF	TGCGCCAGCAGCCAAGGTCAAGTTCTCCAAGAGACCCAGTACTTC
TRBV5-1	TRBJ1-4	NA	NA	CASSWGMNKEKLFF	TGCGCCAGCAGCTGGGGGATGAATAAAGAAAAACTGTTTTTT
TRBV4-3	TRBJ1-6	NA	few	CASSRLGRNSPLHF	TGCGCCAGCAGCCGATTAGGGCGGAATTCACCCCTCCACTTT
TRBV18	TRBJ2-1	TRBD2	NA	CASSPRLAERLDNEQFF	TGTGCCAGCTCACCACGCCTAGCGGAAAGACTGGACAATGAGCAGTTCTTC
TRBV11-3	TRBJ2-1	TRBD1	few	CASSSQDRGYNEQFF	TGTGCCAGCAGCTCGCAGGACAGGGGGTACAATGAGCAGTTCTTC
TRBV5-1	TRBJ2-3	NA	many	CASSLGDEADTQYF	TGCGCCAGCAGCTTGGGGGACGAGGCAGATACGCAGTATTTT
TRBV7-8	TRBJ2-2	TRBD1	many	CASSLQRGQGSTGELFF	TGTGCCAGCAGCCTACAACGCGGACAGGGTAGCACCGGGGAGCTGTTTTTT
TRBV7-7	TRBJ2-1	NA	NA	CTSSPGWGNEQFF	TGTACTAGCAGCCCAGGGTGGGGAAATGAGCAGTTCTTC
TRBV4-3	TRBJ2-6	TRBD2	NA	CASSHVGGSSGANVLTF	TGCGCCAGCTCCCACGTCGGCGGGAGCTCTGGGGCCAACGTCCTGACTTTC
TRBV28	TRBJ1-4	NA	many	CASSTLLTGNEKLFF	TGTGCCAGCAGCACCCTCTTGACGGGGAATGAAAAACTGTTTTTT
TRBV20-1	TRBJ1-1	NA	NA	CSAFYRVSTEAFF	TGCAGTGCTTTTTACAGGGTTTCCACTGAAGCTTTCTTT
TRBV5-1	TRBJ2-3	NA	NA	CASSLGDTFSTDTQYF	TGCGCCAGCAGCTTGGGGGACACATTTAGCACAGATACGCAGTATTTT
TRBV12-3/TRBV12-4	TRBJ1-1	NA	many	CASSPRGGDTEAFF	TGTGCCAGCAGTCCTCGGGGGGGGGACACTGAAGCTTTCTTT
TRBV7-2	TRBJ2-5	NA	NA	CASSPYRDHETQYF	TGTGCCAGCAGCCCCTACAGGGACCATGAGACCCAGTACTTC
TRBV5-1	TRBJ1-1	NA	NA	CASSREGQDTEAFF	TGCGCCAGCAGCAGGGAGGGCCAAGACACTGAAGCTTTCTTT
TRBV18	TRBJ2-7	TRBD1	many	CASSPGQGLGEQYF	TGTGCCAGCTCACCCGGACAGGGATTGGGCGAGCAGTACTTC
TRBV5-1	TRBJ2-7	NA	many	CASSFDGVGEQYF	TGCGCCAGCAGCTTCGACGGGGTCGGCGAGCAGTACTTC
TRBV20-1	TRBJ1-2	NA	few	CSARDLRGSGYTF	TGCAGTGCTAGAGATCTAAGGGGCTCTGGCTACACCTTC
TRBV7-2	TRBJ2-7	TRBD2	few	CASSLVAGGYERYEQYF	TGTGCCAGCAGCTTAGTAGCGGGGGGTTATGAGCGGTACGAGCAGTACTTC
TRBV6-1	TRBJ2-2	NA	few	CATIKQGVNTGELFF	TGTGCCACCATAAAGCAGGGTGTTAACACCGGGGAGCTGTTTTTT
TRBV5-5	TRBJ2-3	NA	few	CASSLRVAASYTQYF	TGTGCCAGCAGCTTACGGGTGGCGGCGAGTTATACGCAGTATTTT
TRBV6-1	TRBJ1-2	NA	NA	CASSWTKDNYGYTF	TGTGCCAGCAGCTGGACAAAAGATAACTATGGCTACACCTTC
TRBV20-1	TRBJ1-4	NA	once	CSANNWASSHKLFF	TGCAGTGCTAATAACTGGGCCTCCAGTCATAAACTGTTTTTT
TRBV29-1	TRBJ2-7	TRBD2	many	CSVVPGREGEQYF	TGCAGCGTTGTACCGGGACGGGAGGGAGAGCAGTACTTC